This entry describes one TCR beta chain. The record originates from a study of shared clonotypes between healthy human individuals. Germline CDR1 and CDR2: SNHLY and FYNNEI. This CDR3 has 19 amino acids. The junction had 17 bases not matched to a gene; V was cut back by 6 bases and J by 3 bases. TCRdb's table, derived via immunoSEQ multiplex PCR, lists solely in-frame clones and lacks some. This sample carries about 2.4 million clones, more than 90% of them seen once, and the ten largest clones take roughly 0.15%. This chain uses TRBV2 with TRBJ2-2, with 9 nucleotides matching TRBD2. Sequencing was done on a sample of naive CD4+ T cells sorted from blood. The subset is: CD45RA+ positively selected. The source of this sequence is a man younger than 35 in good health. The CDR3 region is CASRGRAGELAGYTGELFF. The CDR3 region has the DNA TGTGCCAGCAGAGGGCGAGCGGGGGAACTAGCGGGTTACACCGGGGAGCTGTTTTTT.